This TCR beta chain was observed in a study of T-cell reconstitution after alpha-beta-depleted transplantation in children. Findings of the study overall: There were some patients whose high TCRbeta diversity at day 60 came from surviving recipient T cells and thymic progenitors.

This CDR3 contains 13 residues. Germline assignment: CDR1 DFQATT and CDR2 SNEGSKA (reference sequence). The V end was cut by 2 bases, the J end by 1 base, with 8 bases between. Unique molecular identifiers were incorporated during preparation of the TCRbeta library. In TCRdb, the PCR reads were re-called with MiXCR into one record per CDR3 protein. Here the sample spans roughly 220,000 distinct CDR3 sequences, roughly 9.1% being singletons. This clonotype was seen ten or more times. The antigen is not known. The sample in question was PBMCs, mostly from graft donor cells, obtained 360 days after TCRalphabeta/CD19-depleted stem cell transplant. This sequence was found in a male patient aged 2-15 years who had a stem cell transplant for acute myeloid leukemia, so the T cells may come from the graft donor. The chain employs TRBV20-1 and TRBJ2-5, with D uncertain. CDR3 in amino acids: CSARNPIQETQYF. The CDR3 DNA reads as TGCAGTGCTAGAAACCCTATCCAAGAGACCCAGTACTTC.